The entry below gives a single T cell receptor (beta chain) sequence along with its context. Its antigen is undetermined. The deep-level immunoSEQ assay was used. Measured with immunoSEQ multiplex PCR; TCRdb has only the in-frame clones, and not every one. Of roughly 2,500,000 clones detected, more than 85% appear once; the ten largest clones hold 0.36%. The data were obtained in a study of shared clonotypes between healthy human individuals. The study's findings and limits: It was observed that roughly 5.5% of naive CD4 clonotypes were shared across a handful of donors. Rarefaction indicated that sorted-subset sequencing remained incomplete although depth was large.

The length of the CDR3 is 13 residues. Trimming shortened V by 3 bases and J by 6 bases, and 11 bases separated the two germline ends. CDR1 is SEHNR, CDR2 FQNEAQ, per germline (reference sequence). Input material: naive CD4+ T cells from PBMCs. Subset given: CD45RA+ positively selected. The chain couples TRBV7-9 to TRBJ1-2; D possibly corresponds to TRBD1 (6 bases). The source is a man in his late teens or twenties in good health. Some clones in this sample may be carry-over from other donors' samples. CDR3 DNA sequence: TGTGCCAGCAGCTTGGACACAGGGAATGGCTACACCTTC. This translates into CASSLDTGNGYTF. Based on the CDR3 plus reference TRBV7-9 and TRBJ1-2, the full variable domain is DTGVSQNPRHKITKRGQNVTFRCDPISEHNRLYWYRQTLGQGPEFLTYFQNEAQLEKSRLLSDRFSAERPKGSFSTLEIQRTEQGDSAMYLCASSLDTGNGYTFGSGTRLTVV.